There are a few counts of the clone carrying this TCR beta chain. Its cognate antigen is unknown. The record originates from a study of T cells in Graves' hyperthyroidism and ophthalmopathy. CDR1 is MNHEY, CDR2 SMNVEV, per germline (reference sequence). V was trimmed by 7 bases and J by 10 bases, leaving 5 bases between them. This CDR3 region has 9 residues. Patients with ophthalmopathy all had a Clinical Activity Score of at least 3, a NOSPECS grade of at least 4 and duration under 3 months. Diagnosing involved the use of clinical symptoms, serum thyroxine and TRAb, thyroid ultrasound and orbital computed tomography. The TCR beta CDR3 regions underwent amplification using RNA transcripts as the source. A first-round RT-PCR of the TCR CDR3 used the HTBI primer set. TCRdb processed the multiplex PCR reads anew with MiXCR; each CDR3 protein has one entry. The sample carries over 450,000 distinct CDR3 sequences, 15% to 20% recorded once.

Study results and caveats: Progression to ophthalmopathy was predicted a median of 6.5 months early.

The V gene is TRBV27, the J gene TRBJ2-1; the D is unclear. The sample taken for sequencing was blood. This receptor was identified in a young woman with Graves' ophthalmopathy. This CDR3 is CASTMEQFF. The CDR3 region has the DNA TGTGCCAGCACGATGGAGCAGTTCTTC.